This record covers a single T cell receptor beta chain. Its target is unknown. The data were taken from a study of T cell repertoires in cytomegalovirus infection. The study, taken as a whole, reports: Pooled public TCR beta family frequency picked out CMV carriers with the relevant HLA.

Using its own MiXCR run on the reads, TCRdb lists one record per CDR3 protein. The data contain a few hundred thousand distinct CDR3 sequences, 8% to 9.5% of them singletons. This CDR3 spans 14 amino acids. Germline CDR1 is MDHEN and CDR2 is SYDVKM. With 7 bases clipped from V and 2 bases from J, the junction kept 4 bases outside the gene matches. Sequences were obtained from PBMCs. This clonotype was sampled from a human donor in good health (CMV status not recorded). Some clones in this sample may be carry-over from other donors' samples. The gene calls are TRBV28 and TRBJ2-7; 11 bases map to TRBD2. The CDR3 bases are TGTGCCAGCACCGGGACTAGCGGAACCTACGAGCAGTACTTC. Amino acid sequence: CASTGTSGTYEQYF.